This T cell receptor (beta chain) was retrieved from a study of blood T cell repertoires in COVID-19. Study-wide context: Sources were T cells, B-cell-depleted T cells, or PBMCs; the material itself was cDNA or gDNA.

CDR3 size: 14 residues. V shed 5 bases and J shed 5 bases, with 12 bases lying between them. Germline V gives CDR1 SGHAT, CDR2 FQNNGV. Libraries were prepared by immunoSEQ multiplex PCR; TCRdb keeps only in-frame clonotypes and omits some of them. Of about 270,000 clones listed, over 75% were seen once; the top ten hold around 9.8%. Assignment of participants to cohorts was predicated upon participant-reported clinical history. V gene TRBV11-2 combines with J gene TRBJ1-4; D perhaps matches TRBD1 (6 bases). The receptor comes from a woman aged 45-65 years with acute COVID-19. Material: PBMCs or T cells enriched from blood (not recorded which). Here the CDR3 DNA reads TGTGCCAGCAGCGTGGACAGAAGAAATGAAAAACTGTTTTTT. Protein product: CASSVDRRNEKLFF.